This T cell receptor beta chain came from a study of cytomegalovirus exposure and HLA in healthy donors. Study-level information: An earlier analysis identified 120 million or so unique TCR beta sequences in approximately 190 million T cells.

Donors likely had unrecorded immune exposures despite being nominally healthy when sampled. Remarks on this clone: Its antigen is not identified.

General study findings and limits: In a later analysis, a missense DCLRE1C variant was linked to TCR beta V- and J-gene trimming.

60 Vbeta and 13 Jbeta primers were used in PCR. Assay used: immunoSEQ multiplex PCR; TCRdb lists only in-frame clones, some missing. This table has some 120,000 clones, about 75% appearing once. Trimming took off 9 bases at V and 0 bases at J, with 5 bases between the two ends. The CDR3 is 11 amino acids. Germline lookup yields CDR1 MDHEN and CDR2 SYDVKM. This sequence was found in a woman aged 40 to 55 in good health and CMV-seropositive. J is TRBJ2-5 and V is TRBV28, with D unclear. The specimen sequenced was PBMCs. CDR3 region: CASTHQETQYF. The DNA for the CDR3 is TGTGCCAGTACACACCAAGAGACCCAGTACTTC. Variable domain in full (rest from reference TRBV28 and TRBJ2-5): DVKVTQSSRYLVKRTGEKVFLECVQDMDHENMFWYRQDPGLGLRLIYFSYDVKMKEKGDIPEGYSVSREKKERFSLILESASTNQTSMYLCASTHQETQYFGPGTRLLVL.